In this sample, the clone carrying this TCR beta chain turned up a few times. No antigen is known for it. CDR1 is LNHDA and CDR2 is SQIVND in the germline V gene (reference sequence). The CDR3 consists of 14 residues. With 1 base removed from V and 7 bases from J, the gap between germline ends came to 13 bases. The assay was immunoSEQ multiplex PCR, and TCRdb's table has in-frame clones only and misses some. Of approximately 190,000 clones in the sample, about 89% are singletons; the top ten hold less than 3%. The data derive from a study of T cell responses to AZD1222 COVID-19 vaccine. The study, taken as a whole, reports: The study identified only a handful of AZD1222 recipients as seropositive at baseline. Once two AZD1222 doses were given, Spike-specific TCR breadth and depth went up.

The genes are TRBV19 and TRBJ1-2; the D is unclear. The starting material was peripheral blood, obtained on day 0 of MenACWY control vaccination. The sequence came from an adult in good health. In nucleotides, the CDR3 is TGTGCCAGTAGTATAGGAGGCGTGATGGGTGGCTACACCTTC. Residues: CASSIGGVMGGYTF.